This TCR beta chain is drawn from a study of monozygotic twins with inflammatory bowel disease. Germline V gene data show CDR1 as SGHTA and CDR2 as FQGTGA. The CDR3 is made up of 20 amino acids. Total RNA, at approximately 3,800 ng, went into every TCR library. Molecular identifiers with 6-nucleotide sample barcodes were added during cDNA synthesis via template switching. Two nested PCRs, run for roughly 17 and 9 cycles, were applied to TCRalpha and TCRbeta cDNA. TCRdb re-called the 5' RACE reads; every CDR3 protein appears as one record, without DNA. Found here are about 380,000 distinct CDR3 sequences; the top ten clones hold 2.5% to 3%.

The sample comprised blood. This clonotype was obtained from a human donor with ulcerative colitis or Crohn's disease, or a healthy co-twin of an affected twin (not recorded which). The rearrangement uses TRBV7-3 and TRBJ2-5; no DNA is available, so the TRBD1 call from TCRdb remains unchecked. The CDR3 loop reads CASSPLGDRDPFTLQETQYF. Combining the CDR3 with reference TRBV7-3 and TRBJ2-5 gives the whole variable domain GAGVSQTPSNKVTEKGKYVELRCDPISGHTALYWYRQSLGQGPEFLIYFQGTGAADDSGLPNDRFFAVRPEGSVSTLKIQRTERGDSAVYLCASSPLGDRDPFTLQETQYFGPGTRLLVL.